The TCR beta chain under discussion was sequenced for a study of low-dose radiotherapy and immunotherapy resistance in tumors. The sample holds many counts of this clonotype. Germline values: CDR1 DFQATT, CDR2 SNEGSKA (reference sequence). This CDR3 region has 23 residues. With V trimmed by 1 base and J by 1 base, 29 bases remained unmatched. Time point noted: after trial treatment. The treatment: LDRT plus nivolumab, ipilimumab, low-dose cyclophosphamide and aspirin (RACIN trial). Primers used for first-strand cDNA, a TRAV- and TRBV-specific set, covered both alpha and beta chains. TCR amplification used 15 to 20 PCR cycles, a constant-region primer and a V-primer adapter. TCRdb recomputed calls from the reads with MiXCR, one row per CDR3 protein. This sample has 39,000 or so distinct CDR3 sequences, with around 20% found just once.

This sequence originates from a female donor with ovarian cancer. Here the sequenced sample was PBMCs, taken after low-dose radiotherapy plus immunotherapy. This chain joins TRBV20-1 and TRBJ2-5; the match to TRBD2 covers 8 bases. CDR3 amino acids: CSARVTQDYQGLALEGPQETQYF. CDR3 sequence (DNA): TGCAGTGCTAGAGTTACGCAGGACTACCAAGGACTAGCCCTTGAAGGACCCCAAGAGACCCAGTACTTC.